The 21 T cell receptor beta chains below come from one sample, sequenced in a study of patients and donors after allogeneic stem cell transplantation. TCRdb processed the RT-PCR reads anew with MiXCR; each CDR3 protein has one entry. The sample lists over 130,000 distinct CDR3 sequences, roughly 35% occurring once. The specimen sequenced was blood, either unsorted or a sorted T cell fraction (not recorded which). All receptors come from a human donor who was either an allogeneic HSCT recipient or a stem cell or donor lymphocyte infusion donor (not recorded which). It is not recorded whose cells these are; they may come from a transplant donor.

This clonotype has just one count. J is TRBJ1-2 and V is TRBV12-3 or TRBV12-4, with D possibly TRBD1 on 6 matching bases. Trimming removed 7 bases from V and 5 bases from J, with 20 bases in between. CDR3 length: 15 residues. DNA for the CDR3: TGTGCCAGCAACCCTACATCGGGACAACCATATGGCTACACCTTC. It yields the protein CASNPTSGQPYGYTF.

This chain joins TRBV2 and TRBJ2-7, with a tentative D call TRBD2 (6 bases). V dropped 4 bases and J dropped 7 bases, with 17 bases sitting between them. The CDR3 is 14 residues long. CDR1 is SNHLY, CDR2 FYNNEI, per germline. In nucleotides, the CDR3 is TGTGCCAGCAGTGCTTCGGTGGGAGGTCGGGAGCAGTACGTC. Protein product: CASSASVGGREQYV.

This clonotype was recorded many times. The genes are TRBV29-1 and TRBJ1-1, with a possible D match to TRBD1 (5 bases). V lost 3 bases to trimming and J lost 0 bases, with 8 bases between them. The germline CDR1 and CDR2 sequences are SQVTM and ANQGSEA. The CDR3 is made up of 13 amino acids. CDR3 residues: CSVEGTLNTEAFF. DNA of the CDR3: TGCAGCGTTGAGGGGACCCTGAACACTGAAGCTTTCTTT.

The rearrangement links TRBV6-6 to TRBJ2-3, with TRBD2 as a possible D gene (5 bases). V was shortened by 4 bases and J by 4 bases, with 12 bases between the two germline ends. The germline V gene encodes CDR1 MNHNY and CDR2 SVGAGI (reference sequence). The CDR3 is 14 amino acids. CDR3 protein: CASSSYREPDTQYF. Here the CDR3 DNA reads TGTGCCAGCAGTTCCTATAGGGAGCCAGATACGCAGTATTTT.

This clonotype was counted a few times. The chain recombines TRBV29-1 with TRBJ2-1; D may be TRBD1 (6 bases). CDR1 is SQVTM, CDR2 ANQGSEA, per germline. The CDR3 spans 15 residues. V dropped 8 bases and J dropped 7 bases, with 24 bases sitting between them. CDR3 DNA: TGCAGCATCTCTGACAGGACAGCGATAGGTAATGAGCAGTTCTTC. As protein: CSISDRTAIGNEQFF.

The rearrangement links TRBV9 to TRBJ2-3; D perhaps matches TRBD2 (7 bases). Germline loops: CDR1 SGDLS, CDR2 YYNGEE. CDR3 size: 16 residues. The germline V and J ends were trimmed by 0 bases and 6 bases, with 17 bases remaining between them. The DNA of the CDR3 is TGTGCCAGCAGCGTAGGACCCCGGGGGGCGACGGATACGCAGTATTTT. It specifies CASSVGPRGATDTQYF.

This clonotype was observed a handful of times. The J gene is TRBJ2-2, the V gene TRBV9, with D possibly TRBD2 on 5 matching bases. Germline V CDR1 and CDR2: SGDLS, YYNGEE. Trimming stripped 7 bases from V and 4 bases from J, with 14 bases between. This CDR3 spans 14 amino acids. CDR3 coding DNA: TGTGCCAGCGAGGGCCCCCAGCCCACCGGGGAGCTGTTTTTT. As protein: CASEGPQPTGELFF. Full variable domain (remainder filled in from reference TRBV9 and TRBJ2-2): DSGVTQTPKHLITATGQRVTLRCSPRSGDLSVYWYQQSLDQGLQFLIQYYNGEERAKGNILERFSAQQFPDLHSELNLSSLELGDSALYFCASEGPQPTGELFFGEGSRLTVL.

The genes are TRBV7-8 and TRBJ2-5, with 7 bases matching TRBD2. The trim removed 5 bases at V and 0 bases at J, leaving 6 bases unmatched. CDR1 SGHVS and CDR2 FQNEAQ come from the germline V gene. This CDR3 comprises 15 residues. The DNA of the CDR3 is TGTGCCAGCAGCCCGGTGCGGGGGAACCAAGAGACCCAGTACTTC. Translated, it gives CASSPVRGNQETQYF.

This chain's CDR3 is CASSLLDSGYGYTF. The CDR3 DNA is TGTGCCAGCAGTTTATTGGACAGCGGCTATGGCTACACCTTC. This chain uses TRBV28 with TRBJ1-2, with D perhaps matching TRBD1 (6 bases). CDR1 is MDHEN, CDR2 SYDVKM, per germline. The CDR3 runs to 14 residues. Trimming took 1 base from V and 4 from J, leaving 10 bases between them.

The chain couples TRBV3-1 to TRBJ2-7; TRBD1 aligns across 7 bases. V lost 2 bases, J lost 0 bases, and 7 bases stayed unmatched. The CDR3 runs 16 residues. Germline CDR1 and CDR2: LGHDT and YNNKEL (reference sequence). CDR3 in DNA: TGTGCCAGCAGCCAAACCGGGACAGTTAGCTCCTACGAGCAGTACTTC. Protein product: CASSQTGTVSSYEQYF.

This clonotype was seen just once. The CDR3 is CASSLDRWDGAYNEQFF. In DNA, the CDR3 is TGTGCCAGCAGCTTAGATCGGTGGGACGGAGCGTACAATGAGCAGTTCTTC. This chain uses TRBV11-2 with TRBJ2-1; D possibly matches TRBD1 or TRBD2 (5 bases each). This CDR3 has 17 residues. Trimming took 0 bases from V and 4 from J, leaving 16 bases between them. Germline V CDR1 and CDR2: SGHAT, FQNNGV. The complete variable domain, with remaining parts taken from reference TRBV11-2 and TRBJ2-1, reads EAGVAQSPRYKIIEKRQSVAFWCNPISGHATLYWYQQILGQGPKLLIQFQNNGVVDDSQLPKDRFSAERLKGVDSTLKIQPAKLEDSAVYLCASSLDRWDGAYNEQFFGPGTRLTVL.

This clonotype has only a few counts. The rearrangement joins TRBV20-1 to TRBJ1-6, with a tentative D call TRBD1 (6 bases). The germline V gene encodes CDR1 DFQATT and CDR2 SNEGSKA (reference sequence). This CDR3 contains 16 residues. V was clipped by 0 bases and J by 5 bases, with 14 bases between them. The CDR3 spells CSARDFRTDNNSPLHF. The CDR3 nucleotides are TGCAGTGCTAGAGATTTTCGGACAGACAATAATTCACCCCTCCACTTT.

This clonotype was observed a few times. The rearrangement links TRBV20-1 to TRBJ1-1, with 8 bases lining up with TRBD1. Germline trimming cut 3 bases from V and 6 bases from J; bases unmatched to any gene: 12. CDR1 is DFQATT, CDR2 SNEGSKA, per germline (reference sequence). The CDR3 extends over 15 amino acids. The CDR3 nucleotides read TGCAGTGCTAGGGACGCCGGGACAGGTAGCGCTGAAGCTTTCTTT. Its protein is CSARDAGTGSAEAFF.

This chain joins TRBV5-6 and TRBJ1-4; TRBD1 aligns across 10 bases. V was clipped by 4 bases and J by 6 bases; unmatched bases: 3. Germline-derived CDR1 and CDR2 are SGHDT and YYEEEE. CDR3 length: 14 amino acids. The CDR3: CASSVGTGDEKLFF. CDR3 bases: TGTGCCAGCAGCGTCGGGACAGGGGATGAAAAACTGTTTTTT.

The genes are TRBV5-5 and TRBJ1-2; TRBD1 might be the D (5 bases). The V end was cut by 0 bases, the J end by 4 bases, with 10 bases between. Germline-derived CDR1 and CDR2 are SGHKS and YYEKEE (reference sequence). The CDR3 is 14 amino acids. CDR3 region: CASSLGQYAYGYTF. The CDR3 DNA reads as TGTGCCAGCAGCTTGGGACAGTACGCCTATGGCTACACCTTC.

This clonotype was seen at least ten times. This chain connects TRBV6-5 to TRBJ1-6; 9 bases agree with TRBD1. The V gene end was trimmed by 6 bases and the J gene end by 6 bases; junction bases not matched to a gene: 6. The CDR3 sequence is 15 residues long. CDR1 is MNHEY, CDR2 SVGAGI, per germline. CDR3 sequence reads: CASSTSTGGNSPLHF. The CDR3 DNA reads as TGTGCCAGCAGCACCTCGACAGGGGGTAATTCACCCCTCCACTTT.

This clonotype turned up a few times. The chain recombines TRBV6-2 or TRBV6-3 with TRBJ2-2; 8 bases agree with TRBD1. The CDR3 totals 16 residues. V shed 5 bases, J shed 4 bases, and the junction held 9 bases outside the gene matches. Germline lookup yields CDR1 MNHEY and CDR2 SVGEGT. In nucleotides, the CDR3 is TGTGCCAGCAGTACGCCCCAGGGGGCGCTCACCGGGGAGCTGTTTTTT. It translates to CASSTPQGALTGELFF.

This clonotype was counted a few times. The chain employs TRBV12-3 or TRBV12-4 and TRBJ2-1, with a weak D call TRBD2 (5 bases). V shed 3 bases and J shed 5 bases, with 11 bases lying between them. The CDR3 contains 14 residues. CDR3 DNA sequence: TGTGCCAGCAGTTTTCGGCAGGAGGACAATGAGCAGTTCTTC. Amino acid sequence: CASSFRQEDNEQFF.

This clonotype was counted once. The chain couples TRBV28 to TRBJ1-5; 7 positions match TRBD1. Unmatched junction bases numbered 9, after V lost 7 bases and J lost 3 bases. This CDR3 contains 15 residues. Germline CDR1 is MDHEN and CDR2 is SYDVKM. CDR3 in DNA: TGTGCCAGCAAGCTGGACAGGCCCAACAATCAGCCCCAGCATTTT. It encodes CASKLDRPNNQPQHF. The full variable domain, with the rest looked up from reference TRBV28 and TRBJ1-5, is DVKVTQSSRYLVKRTGEKVFLECVQDMDHENMFWYRQDPGLGLRLIYFSYDVKMKEKGDIPEGYSVSREKKERFSLILESASTNQTSMYLCASKLDRPNNQPQHFGDGTRLSIL.

The sample holds a few counts of this clonotype. V and J are TRBV28 and TRBJ1-1; 11 nucleotides align to TRBD1. V trimming: 6 bases; J trimming: 2 bases; junction bases outside the gene matches: 11. The CDR3 totals 17 residues. The germline gives CDR1 MDHEN, CDR2 SYDVKM. The chain's CDR3 is CASSNFGTGGRNTEAFF. Here the CDR3 DNA reads TGTGCCAGCAGCAACTTCGGGACAGGGGGTAGAAACACTGAAGCTTTCTTT.

CDR3 amino acids: CASGTSGANEQFF. The CDR3 nucleotides read TGTGCCAGCGGGACTAGCGGGGCCAATGAGCAGTTCTTC. The genes are TRBV9 and TRBJ2-1, with 13 bases fitting TRBD2. CDR1 SGDLS and CDR2 YYNGEE come from the germline V gene. Losses at the gene ends were 7 bases for V and 6 bases for J; bases not matched to a gene: 1. This CDR3 has 13 amino acids.